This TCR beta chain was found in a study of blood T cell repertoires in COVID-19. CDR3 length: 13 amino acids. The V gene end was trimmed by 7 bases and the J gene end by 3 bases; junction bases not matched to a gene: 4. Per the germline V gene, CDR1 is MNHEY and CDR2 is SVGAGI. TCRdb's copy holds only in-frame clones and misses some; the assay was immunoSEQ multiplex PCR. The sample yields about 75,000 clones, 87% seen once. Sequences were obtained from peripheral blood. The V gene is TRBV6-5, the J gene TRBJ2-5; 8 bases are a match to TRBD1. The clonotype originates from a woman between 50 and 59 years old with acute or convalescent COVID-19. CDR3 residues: CASTGQEKETQYF. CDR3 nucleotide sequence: TGTGCCAGCACGGGACAGGAGAAAGAGACCCAGTACTTC.